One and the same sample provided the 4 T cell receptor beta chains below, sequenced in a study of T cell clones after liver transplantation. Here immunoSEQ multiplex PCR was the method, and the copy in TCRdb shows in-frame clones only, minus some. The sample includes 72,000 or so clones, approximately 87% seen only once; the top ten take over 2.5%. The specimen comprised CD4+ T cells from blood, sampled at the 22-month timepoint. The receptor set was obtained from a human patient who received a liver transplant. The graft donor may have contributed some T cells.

The CDR3 coding sequence is TGTGCCAGCAGCTCCTACCTTGACCTAGCTGGGGATGAGCAGTTCTTC. Amino acid sequence: CASSSYLDLAGDEQFF. This chain uses TRBV7-8 with TRBJ2-1; D might be TRBD2 (5 bases). Trimming left V 4 bases short and J 8 bases short, with 21 bases between. The CDR3 extends over 16 amino acids. Per the germline V gene, CDR1 is SGHVS and CDR2 is FQNEAQ.

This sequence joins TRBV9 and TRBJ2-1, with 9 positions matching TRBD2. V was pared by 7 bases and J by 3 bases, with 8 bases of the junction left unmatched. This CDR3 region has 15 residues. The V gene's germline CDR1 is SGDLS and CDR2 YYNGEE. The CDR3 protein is CASGKGLAIYNEQFF. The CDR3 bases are TGTGCCAGCGGTAAGGGACTAGCTATCTACAATGAGCAGTTCTTC.

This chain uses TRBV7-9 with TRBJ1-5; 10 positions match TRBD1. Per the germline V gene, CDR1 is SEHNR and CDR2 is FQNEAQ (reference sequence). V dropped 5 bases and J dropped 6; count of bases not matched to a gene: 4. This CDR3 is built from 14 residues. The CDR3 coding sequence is TGTGCCAGCAGCCCGGGACAGGGGTTTCAGCCCCAGCATTTT. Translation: CASSPGQGFQPQHF.

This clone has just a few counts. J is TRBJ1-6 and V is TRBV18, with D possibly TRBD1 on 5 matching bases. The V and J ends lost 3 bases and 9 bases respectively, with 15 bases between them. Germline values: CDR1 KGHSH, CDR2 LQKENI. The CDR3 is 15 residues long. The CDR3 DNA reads TGTGCCAGCTCACCTAACAGTGGGGGTAGTTCACCCCTCCACTTT. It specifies CASSPNSGGSSPLHF.